The next 28 T cell receptor beta chains were all read from a single sample in a study of tumor-infiltrating lymphocytes in primary liver carcinoma (dated by TCRdb to the late 2010s). TRIzol reagent was used to extract blood RNA from unsorted whole blood, while the DNeasy Blood & Tissue kit provided the germline DNA. Sequencer: Illumina HiSeq 2500. Starting from about 500 ng total RNA, TCRbeta-specific cDNA was produced by reverse transcription with a constant-region primer and ProtoScript II reverse transcriptase. Three nested multiplex PCR rounds, following a slightly modified ARM-PCR procedure, were used to build the TCRbeta libraries. The first two PCR rounds used multiplex TRBV1-TRBV30 forward primers with a Cbeta reverse primer, each for about 10 cycles. TCRdb passed the public sequencing reads through fastp at Q25 and MiXCR, retaining productive beta sequences. Entries that share a CDR3 protein sequence are merged under the most common genes and DNA. This sample comprises about 320,000 distinct CDR3 sequences, around three fifths of them detected only once. The ten largest clones capture over 15% of the sample.

Material: peripheral blood. The receptors were sampled from a woman between 25 and 40 years old with primary liver carcinoma and hepatitis B virus infection.

As regards this clonotype: The junction and the germline gene differ at one end; a read error may be behind it. The chain employs TRBV11-2 and TRBJ2-2; a possible D gene is TRBD2 (6 bases). The CDR3 extends over 14 amino acids. Germline CDR1 SGHAT, CDR2 FQNNGV. CDR3 in amino acids: CASNLGGRVGELFF. DNA of the CDR3: TGTGCCAGCAACTTAGGAGGGAGAGTAGGGGAGCTGTTTTTT. Together with reference TRBV11-2 and TRBJ2-2, the CDR3 gives the full variable domain: EAGVAQSPRYKIIEKRQSVAFWCNPISGHATLYWYQQILGQGPKLLIQFQNNGVVDDSQLPKDRFSAERLKGVDSTLKIQPAKLEDSAVYLCASNLGGRVGELFFGEGSRLTVL.

The gene calls are TRBV6-2 or TRBV6-3 and TRBJ2-7; D possibly corresponds to TRBD1 (5 bases). The V gene's germline CDR1 is MNHEY and CDR2 SVGEGT. V gave up 8 bases and J gave up 9 bases, with 23 bases separating them. CDR3 size: 14 residues. The DNA for the CDR3 is TGTGCCAGCGGCTCAAACCTGCAGGGTACCGTGCAGTACTTC. It is translated as CASGSNLQGTVQYF.

This chain links TRBV6-6 with TRBJ1-1; D is undetermined. The germline gives CDR1 MNHNY, CDR2 SVGAGI (reference sequence). Trimming removed 4 bases at V and 5 bases at J, with 17 bases between. This CDR3 has 15 amino acids. The CDR3 is CASSSQSTERTEAFF. The CDR3 nucleotides read TGTGCCAGCAGTTCCCAATCCACAGAGAGGACTGAAGCTTTCTTT.

The V gene is TRBV10-2, the J gene TRBJ2-6; 9 nucleotides line up with TRBD1. Germline CDR1 is WSHSY and CDR2 is SAAADI. The CDR3 contains 17 residues. V was pared by 3 bases and J by 1 base, with 4 bases of the junction left unmatched. CDR3 in DNA: TGCGCCAGCAGTGATGGGACAGGGAAATCTGGGGCCAACGTCCTGACTTTC. Translating it yields CASSDGTGKSGANVLTF.

This clonotype came up many times. The chain uses TRBV5-1 and TRBJ2-1; 7 bases fit TRBD1. CDR1 is SGHRS and CDR2 is YFSETQ in the germline V gene. The V and J ends lost 3 bases and 8 bases, in that order; junction bases with no gene match: 8. CDR3 size: 14 residues. DNA for the CDR3: TGCGCCAGCAGCTACAGGGGTAGGGTCCATGAGCAGTTCTTC. It codes for CASSYRGRVHEQFF.

At least ten counts were recorded for this clonotype. This chain connects TRBV29-1 to TRBJ1-5; D call uncertain. CDR1 and CDR2 from the germline V gene are SQVTM and ANQGSEA. V lost 0 bases, J lost 4 bases, and 4 bases lay in between. The CDR3 spans 12 residues. CDR3 coding DNA: TGCAGCGTTGAAGATGGAAATCAGCCCCAGCATTTT. This codes for CSVEDGNQPQHF.

Worth noting for this clonotype: The junction differs from germline at one of its ends, possibly a read error. The genes are TRBV6-5 and TRBJ2-5, with D possibly TRBD2 on 5 matching bases. Per the germline V gene, CDR1 is MNHEY and CDR2 is SVGAGI. The CDR3 spans 13 residues. The CDR3 loop reads CASTKPRAETQYF. CDR3 DNA: TGTGCTAGCACTAAACCGAGGGCGGAGACCCAGTACTTC.

This clonotype was detected only a few times. The chain joins TRBV13 to TRBJ1-2; 7 bases align to TRBD1. Germline values: CDR1 PRHDT, CDR2 FYEKMQ (reference sequence). J was trimmed by 12 bases and V by 5 bases; bases with no gene match: 12. CDR3 length: 13 residues. CDR3: CASSGTAPSFDTF. CDR3 DNA sequence: TGTGCCAGCAGCGGGACAGCCCCGAGTTTTGACACCTTC.

On this clonotype itself: This sequence may be a read error, since a much larger clone differs from it by one base. The rearrangement links TRBV29-1 to TRBJ1-1, with a possible D match to TRBD1 (5 bases). The CDR3 runs to 13 residues. The germline CDR1 and CDR2 sequences are SQVTM and ANQGSEA. CDR3 protein: CSAGGVRGTEALF. In nucleotides, the CDR3 is TGCAGCGCCGGGGGGGTCCGCGGCACTGAAGCTCTCTTT.

The chain recombines TRBV5-1 with TRBJ1-3; 7 bases match TRBD1. V lost 4 bases to trimming and J lost 6 bases; unmatched junction nucleotides: 16. The CDR3 spans 17 residues. Germline loops: CDR1 SGHRS, CDR2 YFSETQ. CDR3 residues: CASSPRTYPTGLNTIYF. In nucleotides, the CDR3 is TGCGCCAGCAGCCCAAGAACCTATCCGACAGGGTTAAACACCATATATTTT.

This clonotype was counted only a few times. V and J are TRBV4-1 and TRBJ1-3; TRBD1 matches 7 bases. With 2 bases clipped from V and 2 bases from J, the junction kept 9 bases outside the gene matches. Germline-derived CDR1 and CDR2 are MGHRA and YSYEKL. CDR3 length equals 17 residues. CDR3 nucleotide sequence: TGCGCCAGCAGCCAAAGATCCCCGGGACAGACTGGAAACACCATATATTTT. Translation: CASSQRSPGQTGNTIYF.

With respect to this clonotype: The junction departs from the called germline gene at one end, perhaps through a read error. This sequence joins TRBV11-2 and TRBJ2-7; D is perhaps TRBD1 or TRBD2 (5 bases each). Germline V lookup: CDR1 SGHAT, CDR2 FQNNGV. The CDR3 is 14 amino acids. CDR3 in amino acids: CANSLGDLFYEQYF. The CDR3 nucleotides are TGTGCCAACAGCTTAGGGGACCTGTTCTACGAGCAGTACTTC.

The chain has TRBV11-2 and TRBJ2-4; D not certain. Per germline, CDR1 SGHAT and CDR2 FQNNGV. Trimming removed 5 bases at V and 5 bases at J, with 13 bases between. This CDR3 is 14 amino acids long. Written as DNA, the CDR3 is TGTGCCAGCAGCGTAAGAAGGGCCCAAAACATTCAGTACTTC. This translates into CASSVRRAQNIQYF.

In the case of this clonotype: This may be a read error, as it is one base from a much larger clone. The CDR3 region is CASCLGSLNYGYTF. CDR3 sequence (DNA): TGTGCCAGCTGCTTGGGCAGTCTTAACTATGGCTACACCTTC. This sequence joins TRBV5-6 and TRBJ1-2, with D unclear. The germline gives CDR1 SGHDT, CDR2 YYEEEE. The CDR3 consists of 14 residues.

This clonotype has a handful of counts. This rearrangement joins TRBV28 to TRBJ2-7; no firm D call. Germline loops: CDR1 MDHEN, CDR2 SYDVKM. V was shortened by 5 bases and J by 0 bases, with 14 bases between the two germline ends. The CDR3 runs 15 residues. CDR3 residues: CASSVSLTNSYEQYF. DNA for the CDR3: TGTGCCAGCAGTGTTAGCCTTACCAACTCCTACGAGCAGTACTTC.

With regard to this clonotype: This clone may be a read error of a much larger clone one base away. The genes are TRBV29-1 and TRBJ2-3; tentatively, D is TRBD1 or TRBD2 (5 bases each). Germline V gives CDR1 SQVTM, CDR2 ANQGSEA. This CDR3 region has 16 residues. In DNA, the CDR3 is TGCAGCGTTGAACGGGGCACGGGCCCAGATTTTGATATGCAGTATTTT. Translating gives CSVERGTGPDFDMQYF.

This clonotype was seen at least ten times. The chain combines TRBV6-5 with TRBJ1-4, with D possibly TRBD1 on 6 matching bases. Per the germline V gene, CDR1 is MNHEY and CDR2 is SVGAGI. The CDR3 is 15 residues long. Trimming shortened V by 1 base and J by 5 bases, and 11 bases separated the two germline ends. The CDR3 nucleotides are TGTGCCAGCAGTTACTTGACAGGAGTGAATGAAAAACTGTTTTTT. Residues: CASSYLTGVNEKLFF.

This clonotype has ten or more counts. The V and J genes are TRBV11-3 and TRBJ2-3; D is possibly TRBD1 (6 bases). The CDR3 contains 17 residues. The germline gives CDR1 SGHNT, CDR2 YENEEA. Trimming took 1 base from V and 0 from J, leaving 14 bases between them. CDR3 sequence: CASSLGLKRGSTDTQYF. The CDR3 region has the DNA TGTGCCAGCAGCTTAGGCCTAAAGAGGGGGAGCACAGATACGCAGTATTTT.

This clonotype was seen ten or more times. The chain has TRBV11-3 and TRBJ2-2; D remains ambiguous. This CDR3 has 14 amino acids. Germline V gene data show CDR1 as SGHNT and CDR2 as YENEEA. Trimming took off 1 base at V and 6 bases at J, with 9 bases between the two ends. CDR3 in amino acids: CASSLGPQAGELFF. The CDR3 nucleotides read TGTGCCAGCAGCTTAGGCCCCCAAGCCGGGGAGCTGTTTTTT. The full variable domain, its missing parts supplied by reference TRBV11-3 and TRBJ2-2, is EAGVVQSPRYKIIEKKQPVAFWCNPISGHNTLYWYLQNLGQGPELLIRYENEEAVDDSQLPKDRFSAERLKGVDSTLKIQPAELGDSAVYLCASSLGPQAGELFFGEGSRLTVL.

On this clonotype itself: This CDR3 is missing its conserved last phenylalanine or tryptophan, likely due to a read error. The limits of the CDR3 on the DNA are not certain, so only TCRdb's listed CDR3 is given. This chain connects TRBV11-2 to TRBJ2-1; the table's D call, TRBD2, has no DNA check behind it. The CDR3 length equals 14 residues, ends included. The germline V gene has CDR1 SGHAT and CDR2 FQNNGV. The chain's CDR3 is CASCLDFLAGDAFL.

Ten or more counts support this clonotype. The genes are TRBV10-2 and TRBJ1-5; TRBD1 matches at 8 bases. V dropped 6 bases and J dropped 6; count of bases not matched to a gene: 13. The length of the CDR3 is 16 residues. CDR1 is WSHSY, CDR2 SAAADI, per germline. The CDR3 bases are TGCGCCAGCAGGGCAGACAGGGGAGGCTCTCGTCAGCCCCAGCATTTT. Amino acid sequence: CASRADRGGSRQPQHF.

V usage is TRBV6-5 and J usage is TRBJ1-5, with D unclear. The CDR3 loop spans 17 amino acids. Trimming took off 3 bases at V and 0 bases at J, with 15 bases between the two ends. Germline CDR1 is MNHEY and CDR2 is SVGAGI. CDR3 sequence: CASSYGFPSLSNQPQHF. In nucleotides, the CDR3 is TGTGCCAGCAGTTATGGTTTCCCGAGCCTTAGCAATCAGCCCCAGCATTTT.

This clonotype was recorded a few times. The chain is built from TRBV6-6 and TRBJ2-7; TRBD2 matches 8 bases. The CDR3 is 15 residues long. V dropped 2 bases and J dropped 3; count of bases not matched to a gene: 6. Germline loops: CDR1 MNHNY, CDR2 SVGAGI (reference sequence). This CDR3 is CASSYVSGSVYEQYF. DNA of the CDR3: TGTGCCAGCAGTTACGTCAGCGGGAGCGTCTACGAGCAGTACTTC.

This clonotype was seen once. A read error may explain this, as a much larger clone is one base away. The CDR3 carries no conserved terminal phenylalanine or tryptophan, so it likely arises from a read error. The CDR3: CASSQVQLNEQFL. In DNA, the CDR3 is TGCGCCAGCAGCCAAGTCCAATTGAATGAGCAGTTCTTA. V is TRBV4-1 and J is TRBJ2-1; D unresolved. The CDR3 covers 13 residues. V dropped 1 base and J dropped 7 bases, with 8 bases sitting between them. CDR1 and CDR2 from the germline V gene are MGHRA and YSYEKL.

A word on this clonotype: Germline is not matched at one junction end, which may reflect a read error. The V call is TRBV4-1, the J call TRBJ2-7, with 7 positions matching TRBD1. CDR1 and CDR2 (germline): MGHRA, YSYEKL. CDR3 size: 14 residues. CDR3 bases: TGCACCAGCAGCCACCCTTTGGGACAGCATACTCAGTACTTC. Its protein is CTSSHPLGQHTQYF.

As concerns this clonotype: Being one base from a much bigger clone, this may be a read error. V is TRBV4-3 and J is TRBJ2-1; maybe TRBD2 (5 bases). This CDR3 spans 13 amino acids. With 1 base removed from V and 10 bases from J, the gap between germline ends came to 11 bases. Germline lookup yields CDR1 LGHNA and CDR2 YSLEER. The CDR3 bases are TGCGCCAGCAGCCAAGGGGAGTTCCGGGAGCAGTTCTTC. This translates into CASSQGEFREQFF.

This clonotype showed up many times. V and J are TRBV29-1 and TRBJ2-7; 10 nucleotides match TRBD2. The CDR3 is 14 amino acids. V was pared by 5 bases and J by 6 bases, with 10 bases of the junction left unmatched. Germline CDR1 is SQVTM and CDR2 is ANQGSEA. The CDR3 spells CSVLEIAGGSEQYF. The CDR3 DNA follows: TGCAGCGTTCTAGAGATAGCGGGAGGAAGCGAGCAGTACTTC.

In the case of this clonotype: The junction does not match germline at one end; this may be a read error. This chain connects TRBV12-3 or TRBV12-4 to TRBJ2-7, with 13 bases that match TRBD2. CDR3 length equals 16 residues. Written as DNA, the CDR3 is TGTGCCTGCAGCCCCGGGACTAGCGGGATTTCCTACGAGCAGTACTTC. It translates to CACSPGTSGISYEQYF.